What follows describes a single T cell receptor beta chain. CD8+ T cells were isolated by negative magnetic selection. Investigators built TCR beta libraries using UMI-labeled 5' RACE. TCRdb reprocessed the 5' RACE reads and keeps a single row for each CDR3 protein, giving no DNA. In all, the sample yields some 11,000 distinct CDR3 sequences. The sample comes from a study of human CD8 memory T cell subsets. The length of the CDR3 is 15 residues. Looked up from germline, CDR1 is MGHRA and CDR2 is YSYEKL. The chain couples TRBV4-1 to TRBJ2-7; TCRdb picks TRBD1, but there is no DNA to check that call. The specimen sequenced was CD8+ T cells from PBMCs. The TCR originated in a human donor in good health. CDR3 region: CASSQGFAGSYEQYF.